The 27 T cell receptor beta chains given below trace back to one sample, sequenced in a study of vaccination effects on CD4 cells after COVID-19. Expansion with viral peptide pools was applied to antigen-specific CD4+ T cells by the ViraFEST assay prior to sequencing. CD4+ T cell isolation took place after approximately 11 days of culture. All participants had two doses of either the BNT162b2 or mRNA-1273 vaccine. The table came from immunoSEQ multiplex PCR; TCRdb's copy has only in-frame clones and leaves some out. Of fewer than 25,000 clones in the sample, around 77% were seen once. No antigen is known for these receptors. Source: CD4+ T cells from PBMCs cultured with HCoV-NL63 spike peptides, taken after COVID-19 vaccination. The receptors stem from a human donor who received a COVID-19 vaccine.

This chain links TRBV28 with TRBJ1-2; no clear D. The germline CDR1 and CDR2 sequences are MDHEN and SYDVKM. Trimming pared 4 bases from V and 5 bases from J, leaving 17 bases between. The CDR3 runs to 15 residues. This CDR3 reads CASSYPAGMGYGYTF. Here the CDR3 DNA reads TGTGCCAGCAGTTATCCTGCCGGGATGGGGTATGGCTACACCTTC.

This chain connects TRBV2 to TRBJ1-2; D is undetermined. V lost 2 bases and J lost 3, with 7 bases in between. This CDR3 comprises 13 residues. Germline V lookup: CDR1 SNHLY, CDR2 FYNNEI. The CDR3 is CASSEIGYYGYTF. The CDR3 coding sequence is TGTGCCAGCAGTGAAATTGGGTACTATGGCTACACCTTC.

The rearrangement links TRBV3-1 (or the pseudogene TRBV3-2) to TRBJ1-5; 7 nucleotides match TRBD1. J gave up 7 bases and V 4 bases, and 4 bases lay outside the gene matches. This CDR3 comprises 13 residues. CDR1 is LGHDT, CDR2 YNNKEL, per germline (reference sequence). The CDR3, as DNA: TGTGCCAGCAGCCCATCGGACAGGCAGCCCCAGCATTTT. Translation: CASSPSDRQPQHF.

This rearrangement joins TRBV18 to TRBJ2-3, with D unresolved. CDR1 is KGHSH, CDR2 LQKENI, per germline. The CDR3 runs to 15 residues. The V gene lost 3 bases and the J gene lost 0 bases, with 10 bases spanning the gap. DNA for the CDR3: TGTGCCAGCTCACCTAACCTGCCGAGCACAGATACGCAGTATTTT. Protein: CASSPNLPSTDTQYF.

This clone came up a few times. The V call is TRBV13, the J call TRBJ1-2; D remains unclear. CDR1 PRHDT and CDR2 FYEKMQ come from the germline V gene (reference sequence). The length of the CDR3 is 12 residues. V lost 5 bases, J lost 4 bases, and 8 bases lay in between. Here the CDR3 reads CASSMSVYGYTF. The DNA of the CDR3 is TGTGCCAGCAGCATGAGCGTCTATGGCTACACCTTC.

This clone was picked up one time. The V and J genes are TRBV5-5 and TRBJ1-3; D might be TRBD1 (5 bases). Trimming cost V 1 base and J 2 bases, with 13 bases left between them. The CDR3 extends over 16 amino acids. CDR1 and CDR2 from the germline V gene are SGHKS and YYEKEE (reference sequence). The CDR3 nucleotides read TGTGCCAGCAGCTTGTGGGGGGGAACGGCTGGAAACACCATATATTTT. It is translated as CASSLWGGTAGNTIYF.

The chain is built from TRBV5-1 and TRBJ2-1, with TRBD2 matching over 10 bases. This CDR3 has 14 residues. Germline V gene data show CDR1 as SGHRS and CDR2 as YFSETQ. V lost 7 bases and J lost 5; bases outside the gene matches: 6. The CDR3 reads CASRGTSAHNEQFF. CDR3 DNA: TGCGCCAGCCGCGGGACTAGCGCACACAATGAGCAGTTCTTC.

V is TRBV5-6 and J is TRBJ1-6; D unresolved. V was clipped by 2 bases and J by 0 bases, with 18 bases between them. Germline assignment: CDR1 SGHDT and CDR2 YYEEEE. This CDR3 comprises 19 residues. The CDR3 DNA follows: TGTGCCAGCAGCTTCGGACGGCTCATTCATAGCTCCTATAATTCACCCCTCCACTTT. Translated: CASSFGRLIHSSYNSPLHF.

This clone appeared once. The V and J genes are TRBV6-5 and TRBJ1-1; TRBD1 agrees at 7 bases. Germline loops: CDR1 MNHEY, CDR2 SVGAGI. J was trimmed by 12 bases and V by 5 bases; bases with no gene match: 6. The CDR3 sequence is 11 residues long. The CDR3 DNA sequence: TGTGCCAGCAGTCGACAGGGTTCGTCTTTCTTT. Its translation: CASSRQGSSFF.

This chain joins TRBV28 and TRBJ1-2, with unresolved D. V was pared by 9 bases and J by 10 bases, with 21 bases between. Germline CDR1 reads MDHEN; CDR2 reads SYDVKM. The CDR3 spans 13 residues. The CDR3 spells CASRSSLTHFYTF. The CDR3 nucleotides are TGTGCCAGTAGATCCAGCCTAACCCATTTCTACACCTTC.

V gene TRBV28 combines with J gene TRBJ1-5; maybe TRBD1 (5 bases). The V gene's germline CDR1 is MDHEN and CDR2 SYDVKM. V was trimmed by 6 bases and J by 7 bases, leaving 13 bases between them. This CDR3 comprises 13 residues. This CDR3 is CASRVGLGQPQHF. DNA of the CDR3: TGTGCCAGCAGGGTGGGGCTCGGGCAGCCCCAGCATTTT.

The gene calls are TRBV28 and TRBJ1-1; D is perhaps TRBD1 (6 bases). Trimming removed 3 bases at V and 9 bases at J, with 17 bases between. Germline CDR1 and CDR2: MDHEN and SYDVKM. CDR3 size: 14 residues. For the CDR3, the DNA is TGTGCCAGCAGTTTCCTAGGGGGGGATTACAAAGCTTTCTTT. Protein sequence: CASSFLGGDYKAFF. Variable domain in full (rest from reference TRBV28 and TRBJ1-1): DVKVTQSSRYLVKRTGEKVFLECVQDMDHENMFWYRQDPGLGLRLIYFSYDVKMKEKGDIPEGYSVSREKKERFSLILESASTNQTSMYLCASSFLGGDYKAFFGQGTRLTVV.

J is TRBJ2-1 and V is TRBV11-3, with TRBD1 as a possible D gene (5 bases). Germline V lookup: CDR1 SGHNT, CDR2 YENEEA. The CDR3 runs 15 residues. Between the trimmed V and J ends, which lost 3 bases and 1 base, there was a span of 10 bases. The CDR3 region is CASSLQGSSYNEQFF. CDR3 DNA sequence: TGTGCCAGCAGCTTGCAGGGTTCTTCCTACAATGAGCAGTTCTTC.

The V call is TRBV5-1, the J call TRBJ2-7, with D perhaps given as TRBD1 or TRBD2 (5 bases each). Trimming left V 3 bases short and J 0 bases short, with 10 bases between. Germline CDR1 is SGHRS and CDR2 is YFSETQ. CDR3 length equals 14 residues. CDR3 region: CASSSGTGSYEQYF. In nucleotides, the CDR3 is TGCGCCAGCAGCTCCGGGACGGGCTCCTACGAGCAGTACTTC.

V and J are TRBV9 and TRBJ2-1; D gene uncertain. CDR3 length: 15 residues. Trimming shortened V by 2 bases and J by 3 bases, and 12 bases separated the two germline ends. Germline CDR1 is SGDLS and CDR2 is YYNGEE. The CDR3 nucleotides read TGTGCCAGCAGCGTGGCCACCGGCGGCTACAATGAGCAGTTCTTC. Amino acids: CASSVATGGYNEQFF.

The rearrangement links TRBV7-2 to TRBJ2-6; D may be TRBD2 (6 bases). The CDR3 extends over 15 amino acids. Germline CDR1 and CDR2: SGHTA and FQGNSA. V lost 4 bases, J lost 4 bases, and 11 bases lay in between. The chain's CDR3 is CASSSGGPGANVLTF. The CDR3 DNA reads TGTGCCAGCAGCTCCGGAGGGCCCGGGGCCAACGTCCTGACTTTC.

This clone was recorded a few times. The V and J genes are TRBV27 and TRBJ2-1; 10 bases align to TRBD2. The CDR3 has 17 amino acids. Losses at the gene ends were 3 bases for V and 0 bases for J; bases not matched to a gene: 5. CDR1 MNHEY and CDR2 SMNVEV come from the germline V gene (reference sequence). The CDR3 DNA is TGTGCCAGCAGTTTTTCGGGACTAGCGCACTCCTACAATGAGCAGTTCTTC. This sequence encodes CASSFSGLAHSYNEQFF.

The V call is TRBV30, the J call TRBJ1-2; 8 nucleotides match TRBD1. Trimming took 0 bases from V and 4 from J; bases not matched to a gene: 16. The CDR3 spans 18 residues. Per germline, CDR1 GTSNPN and CDR2 SVGIG (reference sequence). CDR3 sequence: CAWSVMQSGGARSYGYTF. In DNA, the CDR3 is TGTGCCTGGAGTGTAATGCAGTCAGGGGGCGCCCGGAGCTATGGCTACACCTTC. The entire variable domain, with the rest obtained from reference TRBV30 and TRBJ1-2, is as follows: SQTIHQWPATLVQPVGSPLSLECTVEGTSNPNLYWYRQAAGRGLQLLFYSVGIGQISSEVPQNLSASRPQDRQFILSSKKLLLSDSGFYLCAWSVMQSGGARSYGYTFGSGTRLTVV.

CDR3 nucleotides: TGTGCCAGCAGCTCCAGGGGCACTGAAGCTTTCTTT. Its translation: CASSSRGTEAFF. This rearrangement joins TRBV6-2 or TRBV6-3 to TRBJ1-1, with D perhaps TRBD1 (6 bases). Trimming stripped 6 bases from V and 4 bases from J, with 9 bases between. The CDR3 totals 12 residues. Germline V gives CDR1 MNHEY, CDR2 SVGEGT.

The CDR3 spells CASVGGENPNTGELFF. Written as DNA, the CDR3 is TGTGCCAGCGTGGGGGGGGAGAACCCGAACACCGGGGAGCTGTTTTTT. This chain uses TRBV7-9 with TRBJ2-2, with 7 bases aligning to TRBD2. With V trimmed by 8 bases and J by 0 bases, 9 bases remained unmatched. Per the germline V gene, CDR1 is SEHNR and CDR2 is FQNEAQ (reference sequence). CDR3 length: 16 residues.

This chain links TRBV12-3 or TRBV12-4 with TRBJ2-7; D is uncertain. V was shortened by 5 bases and J by 4 bases, with 12 bases between the two germline ends. The CDR3 covers 13 residues. CDR3 bases: TGTGCCAGCAGTAGAGGTACTCCTTACGAGCAGTACTTC. It translates to CASSRGTPYEQYF.

A single count supports this clone. This sequence joins TRBV5-5 and TRBJ2-7, with 9 bases matching TRBD2. CDR1 is SGHKS and CDR2 is YYEKEE in the germline V gene (reference sequence). The CDR3 runs 15 residues. V shed 1 base, J shed 2 bases, and the junction held 4 bases outside the gene matches. The CDR3 here is CASSLSLAGAYEQYF. Written as DNA, the CDR3 is TGTGCCAGCAGCTTGAGTTTAGCGGGGGCCTACGAGCAGTACTTC.

The genes are TRBV19 and TRBJ2-1, with D possibly being TRBD2 (6 bases). Looked up from germline, CDR1 is LNHDA and CDR2 is SQIVND (reference sequence). With 4 bases removed from V and 4 bases from J, the gap between germline ends came to 11 bases. This CDR3 is 14 amino acids long. As DNA, the CDR3 is TGTGCCAGTAGTAAGGCGGGACGATACAATGAGCAGTTCTTC. Its translation is CASSKAGRYNEQFF.

The genes are TRBV5-4 and TRBJ2-5, with 7 bases that match TRBD2. The CDR3 spans 15 residues. Trimming at V came to 3 bases and at J to 2 bases, leaving 7 bases not matched to a gene. Germline-derived CDR1 and CDR2 are SGHNT and YYREEE (reference sequence). CDR3 sequence reads: CASSYGRSVQETQYF. In nucleotides, the CDR3 is TGTGCCAGCAGCTACGGGAGGTCGGTGCAAGAGACCCAGTACTTC. Full variable domain (rest looked up from reference TRBV5-4 and TRBJ2-5): ETGVTQSPTHLIKTRGQQVTLRCSSQSGHNTVSWYQQALGQGPQFIFQYYREEENGRGNFPPRFSGLQFPNYSSELNVNALELDDSALYLCASSYGRSVQETQYFGPGTRLLVL.

This chain connects TRBV10-3 to TRBJ2-1; TRBD1 matches 8 bases. Trimming took 5 bases from V and 10 from J; bases not matched to a gene: 1. The CDR3 runs to 11 residues. Germline CDR1 ENHRY, CDR2 SYGVKD. This CDR3 is CAISRTGEQFF. The CDR3 DNA sequence: TGTGCCATCAGTCGGACAGGGGAGCAGTTCTTC.

This chain uses TRBV28 with TRBJ2-7; D is possibly TRBD2 (5 bases). From germline, CDR1 is MDHEN and CDR2 SYDVKM. This CDR3 spans 15 amino acids. V lost 2 bases to trimming and J lost 0 bases, with 11 bases between them. The CDR3 nucleotides read TGTGCCAGCAGTTTAATACGGGGTAGCTCCTACGAGCAGTACTTC. Amino acid sequence: CASSLIRGSSYEQYF.

This chain uses TRBV7-2 with TRBJ1-1; D gene unclear. This CDR3 is built from 12 residues. The germline V and J ends were trimmed by 6 bases and 1 base, with 6 bases remaining between them. In germline, CDR1 is SGHTA, CDR2 FQGNSA. The CDR3 protein is CASRVRNTEAFF. In nucleotides, the CDR3 is TGTGCCAGCAGGGTAAGGAACACTGAAGCTTTCTTT.